The 30 T cell receptor beta chains in this list originate from one sample, sequenced in a study of shared clonotypes between healthy human individuals. Data came from immunoSEQ multiplex PCR; TCRdb stores just in-frame clones and leaves some out. In the table there are about 690,000 clones, 90% of which are singletons. The sequenced sample consisted of memory CD8+ T cells from PBMCs. Subset described: CD45RO+ cells pooled with CCR7-negative TemRA cells. These receptors were collected from a man aged 18 to 29 in good health. Some clones in this sample may be carry-over from other donors' samples.

This clone is a singleton in its sample. The chain uses TRBV28 and TRBJ1-1, with unresolved D. V lost 3 bases and J 0 bases, leaving 8 bases between the germline ends. Per germline, CDR1 MDHEN and CDR2 SYDVKM. The CDR3 contains 14 residues. CDR3 amino acids: CASSFRTVNTEAFF. The CDR3 bases are TGTGCCAGCAGTTTTAGGACGGTGAACACTGAAGCTTTCTTT.

The CDR3 sequence is CASSLGIQVRVHGYTF. The DNA of the CDR3 is TGTGCCAGCAGCTTAGGGATCCAGGTTCGGGTACATGGCTACACCTTC. The chain combines TRBV7-9 with TRBJ1-2, with no clear D. CDR3 length: 16 residues. Trimming took 1 base from V and 6 from J, leaving 18 bases between them. Germline loops: CDR1 SEHNR, CDR2 FQNEAQ (reference sequence).

This rearrangement joins TRBV5-5 to TRBJ2-7; possible D gene TRBD1, 5 bases. Trimming shortened V by 1 base and J by 4 bases, and 15 bases separated the two germline ends. Germline CDR1 and CDR2: SGHKS and YYEKEE (reference sequence). This CDR3 is 15 amino acids long. The CDR3 coding sequence is TGTGCCAGCAGCTTGAGGGCAGGGCGCGGATACGAGCAGTACTTC. Its protein product is CASSLRAGRGYEQYF.

The chain links TRBV4-1 to TRBJ2-1, with TRBD1 identical over 7 bases. The CDR3 length is 14 residues. V dropped 5 bases and J dropped 6; count of bases not matched to a gene: 7. CDR1 is MGHRA, CDR2 YSYEKL, per germline. The CDR3 DNA follows: TGCGCCAGCAGCTCCGGGACAGAAAGCAATGAGCAGTTCTTC. Its protein is CASSSGTESNEQFF.

Notes on this clone: The limits of the CDR3 on the DNA are not certain, so only TCRdb's listed CDR3 is given. The CDR3 protein is CASSVGRGSTDTQYF. The rearrangement uses TRBV21-1 and TRBJ2-3; TRBD1, the table's D call, lacks a check against the DNA. TRBV21-1 is listed as a pseudogene. Termini included, the CDR3 measures 15 amino acids.

This clone has just one count. The V call is TRBV9, the J call TRBJ1-3, with unresolved D. V was pared by 0 bases and J by 8 bases, with 9 bases between. Germline CDR1 and CDR2: SGDLS and YYNGEE. The CDR3 totals 13 residues. CDR3 coding DNA: TGTGCCAGCAGCGTAGTACCCCGGGACACCATATATTTT. It is translated as CASSVVPRDTIYF.

V usage is TRBV27 and J usage is TRBJ1-5; D call uncertain. V lost 7 bases and J lost 9, with 16 bases in between. CDR1 is MNHEY, CDR2 SMNVEV, per germline (reference sequence). There are 13 residues in the CDR3. CDR3 sequence reads: CASKGSALGPQHF. As DNA, the CDR3 is TGTGCCAGCAAGGGTAGCGCCTTGGGGCCCCAGCATTTT.

This chain connects TRBV6-5 to TRBJ2-1; 7 nucleotides match TRBD1. V lost 5 bases, J lost 8 bases, and 6 bases stayed unmatched. The CDR3 runs 13 residues. CDR1 and CDR2 (germline): MNHEY, SVGAGI. CDR3 sequence (DNA): TGTGCCAGCAGTACGAACGACAGGGATGAGCAGTTCTTC. Protein sequence: CASSTNDRDEQFF.

This clone has more than one count but fewer than ten. The chain couples TRBV29-1 to TRBJ1-1; the D is unclear. The CDR3 covers 15 residues. CDR1 and CDR2 from the germline V gene are SQVTM and ANQGSEA. Deletions cut 0 bases from V and 1 base from J, with 12 bases between. CDR3 bases: TGCAGCGTTGAAGAGAAGGGCACCCCGAACACTGAAGCTTTCTTT. Translation gives CSVEEKGTPNTEAFF. The full variable domain, rest sourced from reference TRBV29-1 and TRBJ1-1, is SAVISQKPSRDICQRGTSLTIQCQVDSQVTMMFWYRQQPGQSLTLIATANQGSEATYESGFVIDKFPISRPNLTFSTLTVSNMSPEDSSIYLCSVEEKGTPNTEAFFGQGTRLTVV.

This sequence joins TRBV7-8 and TRBJ1-1; a possible D gene is TRBD1 (5 bases). The CDR3 has 14 residues. V dropped 0 bases and J dropped 4 bases, with 9 bases sitting between them. CDR1 is SGHVS, CDR2 FQNEAQ, per germline. CDR3 amino acids: CASSLAWGGTEAFF. CDR3 nucleotides: TGTGCCAGCAGCTTAGCTTGGGGGGGCACTGAAGCTTTCTTT.

The J gene is TRBJ1-1, the V gene TRBV4-1; the D is unclear. Per the germline V gene, CDR1 is MGHRA and CDR2 is YSYEKL. This CDR3 is built from 15 residues. V dropped 3 bases and J dropped 2 bases, with 13 bases sitting between them. CDR3 residues: CASSQLDSLNTEAFF. DNA for the CDR3: TGCGCCAGCAGCCAGTTGGACTCCTTAAACACTGAAGCTTTCTTT.

The chain combines TRBV7-2 with TRBJ1-2; no firm D call. Trimming removed 1 base at V and 8 bases at J, with 8 bases between. The length of the CDR3 is 12 residues. Germline assignment: CDR1 SGHTA and CDR2 FQGNSA. The CDR3 bases are TGTGCCAGCAGCTTAGGGTCGCTAGGCTACACCTTC. Its translation: CASSLGSLGYTF.

The V and J genes are TRBV6-1 and TRBJ2-7; no clear D gene. V was clipped by 0 bases and J by 4 bases, with 13 bases between them. The germline gives CDR1 MNHNS, CDR2 SASEGT. This CDR3 comprises 15 residues. Here the CDR3 DNA reads TGTGCCAGCAGTGAAGCCTCGTGGCAGGTTTACGAGCAGTACTTC. Protein sequence: CASSEASWQVYEQYF.

The chain uses TRBV2 and TRBJ2-3; no definite D call. Between the trimmed V and J ends, which lost 1 base and 1 base, there was a span of 9 bases. The V gene's germline CDR1 is SNHLY and CDR2 FYNNEI. The CDR3 runs 15 residues. The CDR3 protein is CASSEGQTRTDTQYF. In DNA form, the CDR3 reads TGTGCCAGCAGTGAAGGCCAGACCCGCACAGATACGCAGTATTTT.

The chain uses TRBV7-8 and TRBJ2-7; 13 nucleotides match TRBD2. The CDR3 extends over 19 amino acids. V trimming: 1 base; J trimming: 2 bases; junction bases outside the gene matches: 11. Looked up from germline, CDR1 is SGHVS and CDR2 is FQNEAQ. DNA for the CDR3: TGTGCCAGCAGCTTAGGGGGACTAGCGGGAAGCCCTTTAACCTACGAGCAGTACTTC. It is translated as CASSLGGLAGSPLTYEQYF.

On this clone itself: Other DNA variants within this sample encode the same CDR3. This sequence joins TRBV27 and TRBJ2-7; a possible D gene is TRBD1 (6 bases). Trimming cost V 3 bases and J 0 bases, with 6 bases left between them. This CDR3 has 13 residues. Per the germline V gene, CDR1 is MNHEY and CDR2 is SMNVEV (reference sequence). CDR3 nucleotides: TGTGCCAGCAGTTTGGGGGCCTCCTACGAGCAGTACTTC. Amino acid sequence: CASSLGASYEQYF.

This chain joins TRBV27 and TRBJ1-2; possible D gene TRBD1, 6 bases. The CDR3 contains 12 residues. Germline V CDR1 and CDR2: MNHEY, SMNVEV (reference sequence). The germline V and J ends were trimmed by 3 bases and 7 bases, with 9 bases remaining between them. The CDR3 protein is CASSFSGVGYTF. For the CDR3, the DNA is TGTGCCAGCAGTTTTTCAGGGGTTGGCTACACCTTC.

The chain links TRBV9 to TRBJ2-7; a weak D match, TRBD1 (6 bases). Trimming removed 0 bases from V and 7 bases from J, with 11 bases in between. This CDR3 has 13 amino acids. From germline, CDR1 is SGDLS and CDR2 YYNGEE. The CDR3 sequence: CASSVAPTGEQYF. The CDR3 DNA reads TGTGCCAGCAGCGTAGCCCCGACAGGAGAGCAGTACTTC.

The V call is TRBV9, the J call TRBJ2-3; D may be TRBD2 (6 bases). The V and J ends lost 3 bases and 1 base respectively, with 15 bases between them. The germline V gene has CDR1 SGDLS and CDR2 YYNGEE. This CDR3 is built from 16 residues. The CDR3 DNA sequence: TGTGCCAGCAGCGAGCTGGGCGGGATGGGCACAGATACGCAGTATTTT. Amino acid sequence: CASSELGGMGTDTQYF. Supplemented by reference TRBV9 and TRBJ2-3, the full variable domain reads DSGVTQTPKHLITATGQRVTLRCSPRSGDLSVYWYQQSLDQGLQFLIQYYNGEERAKGNILERFSAQQFPDLHSELNLSSLELGDSALYFCASSELGGMGTDTQYFGPGTRLTVL.

As regards this clone: Within the sample, other DNA sequences also encode this same CDR3. The rearrangement uses TRBV27 and TRBJ2-7; 7 positions agree with TRBD2. Germline-derived CDR1 and CDR2 are MNHEY and SMNVEV (reference sequence). V gave up 5 bases and J gave up 4 bases; unmatched junction bases: 5. The CDR3 loop spans 13 amino acids. The CDR3 DNA is TGTGCCAGCAGTCCGCCCGGGGGGTACGAGCAGTACTTC. Protein: CASSPPGGYEQYF.

This rearrangement joins TRBV5-4 to TRBJ2-7; 7 positions agree with TRBD1. The germline V gene has CDR1 SGHNT and CDR2 YYREEE (reference sequence). J gave up 1 base and V 3 bases, and 1 base lay outside the gene matches. The CDR3 has 13 residues. The CDR3 loop is CASSSQGSYEQYF. CDR3 DNA sequence: TGTGCCAGCAGCTCACAGGGGTCCTACGAGCAGTACTTC.

The CDR3 reads CASSLDRTAEQYF. CDR3 sequence (DNA): TGTGCCAGCAGCTTGGATAGAACCGCCGAGCAGTACTTC. V gene TRBV5-6 combines with J gene TRBJ2-7, with D uncertain. Germline-derived CDR1 and CDR2 are SGHDT and YYEEEE. The CDR3 is made up of 13 amino acids. Trimming took 0 bases from V and 6 from J, leaving 10 bases between them.

This chain uses TRBV27 with TRBJ2-7; weak D call: TRBD1 (5 bases). V lost 4 bases and J lost 0, with 16 bases in between. The CDR3 is made up of 16 amino acids. Per the germline V gene, CDR1 is MNHEY and CDR2 is SMNVEV (reference sequence). The CDR3 DNA reads as TGTGCCAGCAGTTCACGGGCTTGGGGCAGCTCCTACGAGCAGTACTTC. As protein: CASSSRAWGSSYEQYF.

The V gene is TRBV30, the J gene TRBJ2-2, with D possibly being TRBD1 (8 bases). CDR3 length: 15 amino acids. Germline V gene sequence: CDR1 GTSNPN, CDR2 SVGIG (reference sequence). Trimming took 4 bases from V and 5 from J, leaving 17 bases between them. In nucleotides, the CDR3 is TGTGCCTGGACCCTCACAGGGGGGGAGACCGGGGAGCTGTTTTTT. The encoded protein is CAWTLTGGETGELFF.

This chain uses TRBV11-2 with TRBJ2-6, with TRBD1 matching over 7 bases. Per the germline V gene, CDR1 is SGHAT and CDR2 is FQNNGV. This CDR3 contains 15 residues. With V trimmed by 3 bases and J by 5 bases, 4 bases remained unmatched. The CDR3 DNA reads TGTGCCAGCAGCTTCGACAGGGAACGGGCCAACGTCCTGACTTTC. Translated, it gives CASSFDRERANVLTF.

The chain is built from TRBV27 and TRBJ2-1; 10 bases line up with TRBD2. The CDR3 consists of 14 residues. V gave up 6 bases and J gave up 3 bases; unmatched junction bases: 2. CDR1 is MNHEY and CDR2 is SMNVEV in the germline V gene (reference sequence). This CDR3 reads CASRLAGNYNEQFF. The CDR3 bases are TGTGCCAGCAGACTAGCGGGGAACTACAATGAGCAGTTCTTC.

The chain is built from TRBV4-2 and TRBJ2-3; TRBD2 agrees at 8 bases. V shed 6 bases and J 2 bases; nucleotides not matched to a gene: 16. The CDR3 consists of 18 residues. From germline, CDR1 is LGHNA and CDR2 YNFKEQ. CDR3 sequence reads: CASSRAGGPQINTDTQYF. The CDR3 DNA follows: TGTGCCAGCAGTAGGGCGGGAGGACCTCAAATTAACACAGATACGCAGTATTTT.

The chain joins TRBV7-5 to TRBJ2-7; no DNA check was done on the table's D call, TRBD2. TRBV7-5 is labeled a pseudogene. This CDR3 comprises 14 residues. The CDR3 is CARSLESSSHEQYF. In DNA form, the CDR3 reads TGTGCCAGAAGCTTAGAATCTAGCTCACACGAGCAGTACTTC.

The chain couples TRBV7-8 to TRBJ2-5; 7 nucleotides align to TRBD1. The germline V gene encodes CDR1 SGHVS and CDR2 FQNEAQ. The CDR3 has 15 residues. The V and J ends lost 4 bases and 2 bases, in that order; junction bases with no gene match: 7. The CDR3 sequence: CASSYGTAIQETQYF. The CDR3, as DNA: TGTGCCAGCAGCTACGGGACAGCTATTCAAGAGACCCAGTACTTC.

This clone has ten or more counts. The chain recombines TRBV15 with TRBJ2-3; D is uncertain. The CDR3 extends over 16 amino acids. The ends were cut back, 5 bases at V and 2 bases at J, with 17 bases in the middle. Germline V gene lookup returns CDR1 LNHNV and CDR2 YYDKDF (reference sequence). CDR3 DNA: TGTGCCACCAGCGCCCGGCAGGTGTACTTCACAGATACGCAGTATTTT. As protein: CATSARQVYFTDTQYF.